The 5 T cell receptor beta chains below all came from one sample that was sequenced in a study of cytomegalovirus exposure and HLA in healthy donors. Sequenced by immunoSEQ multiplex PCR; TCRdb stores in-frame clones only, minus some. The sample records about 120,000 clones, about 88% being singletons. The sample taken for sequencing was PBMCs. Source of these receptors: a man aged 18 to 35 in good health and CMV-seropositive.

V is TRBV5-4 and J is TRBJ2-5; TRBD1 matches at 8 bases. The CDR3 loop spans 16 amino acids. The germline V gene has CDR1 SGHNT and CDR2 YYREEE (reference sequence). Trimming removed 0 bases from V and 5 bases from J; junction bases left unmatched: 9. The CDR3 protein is CASSLARTGFLETQYF. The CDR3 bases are TGTGCCAGCAGCTTGGCGAGGACAGGGTTTTTGGAGACCCAGTACTTC. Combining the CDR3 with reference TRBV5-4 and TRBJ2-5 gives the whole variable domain ETGVTQSPTHLIKTRGQQVTLRCSSQSGHNTVSWYQQALGQGPQFIFQYYREEENGRGNFPPRFSGLQFPNYSSELNVNALELDDSALYLCASSLARTGFLETQYFGPGTRLLVL.

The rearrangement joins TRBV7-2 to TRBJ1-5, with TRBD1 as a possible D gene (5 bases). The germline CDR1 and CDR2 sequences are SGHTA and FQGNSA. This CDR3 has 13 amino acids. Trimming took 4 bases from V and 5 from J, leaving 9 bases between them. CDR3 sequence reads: CASSSDRDQPQHF. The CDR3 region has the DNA TGTGCCAGCAGCTCCGACAGAGATCAGCCCCAGCATTTT.

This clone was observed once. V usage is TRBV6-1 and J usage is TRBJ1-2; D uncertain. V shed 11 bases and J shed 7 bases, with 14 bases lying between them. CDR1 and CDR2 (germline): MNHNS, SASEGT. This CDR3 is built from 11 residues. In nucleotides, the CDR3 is TGTGCCTCCAGGCCGGAAGGTGGCTACACCTTC. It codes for CASRPEGGYTF.

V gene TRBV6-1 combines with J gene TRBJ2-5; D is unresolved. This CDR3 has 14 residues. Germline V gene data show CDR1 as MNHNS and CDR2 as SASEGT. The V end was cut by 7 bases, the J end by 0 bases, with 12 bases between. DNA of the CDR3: TGTGCCAGCAACACAGAGATCTACCAAGAGACCCAGTACTTC. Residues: CASNTEIYQETQYF.

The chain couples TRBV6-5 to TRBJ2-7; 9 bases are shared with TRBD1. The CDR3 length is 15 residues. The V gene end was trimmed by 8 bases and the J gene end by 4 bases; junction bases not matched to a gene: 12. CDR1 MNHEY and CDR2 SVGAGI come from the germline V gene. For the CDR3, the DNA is TGTGCCAGCGGGATGGGAACAGGGGGCGGATACGAGCAGTACTTC. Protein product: CASGMGTGGGYEQYF.